Following are 21 T cell receptor beta chains from one sample sequenced in a study of cytomegalovirus exposure and HLA in healthy donors. Both 60 Vbeta primers and 13 Jbeta primers went into the PCR. TCRdb keeps only in-frame clones here, not all; method: immunoSEQ multiplex PCR. This table holds roughly 120,000 clones, 82% found once. The specimen sequenced was PBMCs. The receptors come from a woman younger than 30 in good health and CMV-seronegative.

The J gene is TRBJ2-3, the V gene TRBV4-1; TRBD2 agrees at 14 bases. The germline V gene encodes CDR1 MGHRA and CDR2 YSYEKL. V dropped 8 bases and J dropped 6; count of bases not matched to a gene: 10. There are 16 residues in the CDR3. Written as DNA, the CDR3 is TGCGCCAGCGGGGAAGGGACTAGCGGGGGTCGGGATACGCAGTATTTT. Amino acids: CASGEGTSGGRDTQYF.

The chain joins TRBV5-5 to TRBJ2-5; TRBD1 matches at 7 bases. This CDR3 comprises 14 residues. CDR1 and CDR2 from the germline V gene are SGHKS and YYEKEE (reference sequence). Germline trimming cut 3 bases from V and 1 base from J; bases unmatched to any gene: 3. In DNA, the CDR3 is TGTGCCAGCAGCTCGGGACAGCTCCAAGAGACCCAGTACTTC. The encoded protein is CASSSGQLQETQYF.

The V gene is TRBV30, the J gene TRBJ1-6, with a weak D call TRBD1 (5 bases). This CDR3 has 12 residues. CDR1 GTSNPN and CDR2 SVGIG come from the germline V gene (reference sequence). V lost 5 bases, J lost 7 bases, and 9 bases lay in between. CDR3 bases: TGTGCCTGGCGGGGGGGGAATTCACCCCTCCACTTT. It encodes CAWRGGNSPLHF.

This clone was detected only a few times. The rearrangement uses TRBV29-1 and TRBJ1-1; a weak D match, TRBD1 (6 bases). The CDR3 contains 16 residues. The germline V and J ends were trimmed by 0 bases and 3 bases, with 17 bases remaining between them. In germline, CDR1 is SQVTM, CDR2 ANQGSEA. In DNA form, the CDR3 reads TGCAGCGTTGAAGATCCTCCAGGGGTCGGGTACACTGAAGCTTTCTTT. The encoded protein is CSVEDPPGVGYTEAFF.

V and J are TRBV6-1 and TRBJ2-3; no clear D gene. V was trimmed by 3 bases and J by 2 bases, leaving 3 bases between them. The germline CDR1 and CDR2 sequences are MNHNS and SASEGT. This CDR3 spans 12 amino acids. Here the CDR3 reads CASSEATDTQYF. The CDR3 bases are TGTGCCAGCAGTGAGGCCACAGATACGCAGTATTTT.

The rearrangement uses TRBV5-1 and TRBJ1-4, with D uncertain. CDR3 length: 14 amino acids. V was clipped by 4 bases and J by 0 bases, with 7 bases between them. Germline lookup yields CDR1 SGHRS and CDR2 YFSETQ. The DNA of the CDR3 is TGCGCCAGCAGCATAACTGCAACTAATGAAAAACTGTTTTTT. This encodes CASSITATNEKLFF.

The chain is built from TRBV6-1 and TRBJ1-3; D is unclear. The germline CDR1 and CDR2 sequences are MNHNS and SASEGT. Trimming stripped 8 bases from V and 4 bases from J, with 15 bases between. The CDR3 totals 14 residues. CDR3 in amino acids: CASGIELRGNTIYF. The CDR3 DNA sequence: TGTGCCAGCGGCATTGAGCTGAGGGGAAACACCATATATTTT.

This rearrangement joins TRBV7-9 to TRBJ2-1; 9 bases are shared with TRBD2. The CDR3 length is 15 residues. The germline gives CDR1 SEHNR, CDR2 FQNEAQ (reference sequence). Trimming took 5 bases from V and 7 from J; bases not matched to a gene: 9. The CDR3 protein is CASSLPPSGNNEQFF. CDR3 nucleotide sequence: TGTGCCAGCAGCCTCCCTCCTAGCGGGAATAATGAGCAGTTCTTC.

This clone has only one observation. The chain combines TRBV5-4 with TRBJ2-7; the D is unclear. This CDR3 region has 13 residues. V gave up 0 bases and J gave up 3 bases, with 7 bases separating them. CDR1 and CDR2 (germline): SGHNT, YYREEE (reference sequence). The CDR3 spells CASSLGHVYEQYF. The CDR3 nucleotides are TGTGCCAGCAGCTTGGGACACGTCTACGAGCAGTACTTC.

This chain connects TRBV6-5 to TRBJ2-1; the match to TRBD2 covers 7 bases. Trimming took 2 bases from V and 5 from J; bases not matched to a gene: 6. CDR1 is MNHEY and CDR2 is SVGAGI in the germline V gene. The CDR3 length is 15 residues. In nucleotides, the CDR3 is TGTGCCAGCAGTTACAGCGGGACGAATCACAATGAGCAGTTCTTC. This encodes CASSYSGTNHNEQFF.

The chain links TRBV7-9 to TRBJ1-4; D might be TRBD1 (5 bases). V was cut by 2 bases and J by 7 bases, with 17 bases left in between. Germline assignment: CDR1 SEHNR and CDR2 FQNEAQ (reference sequence). This CDR3 contains 16 residues. The DNA of the CDR3 is TGTGCCAGCAGCTTATTGTCTGGAGCGGGGCCTGAAAAACTGTTTTTT. As protein: CASSLLSGAGPEKLFF.

The chain joins TRBV2 to TRBJ2-6, with no clear D. The germline CDR1 and CDR2 sequences are SNHLY and FYNNEI. V was shortened by 7 bases and J by 1 base, with 17 bases between the two germline ends. This CDR3 contains 17 residues. CDR3 residues: CASNPGLSPSGANVLTF. DNA of the CDR3: TGTGCCAGCAACCCAGGCCTCTCCCCATCTGGGGCCAACGTCCTGACTTTC.

CDR3 in amino acids: CASSFRLRDTQYF. The CDR3 nucleotides read TGTGCCAGCAGCTTCCGACTAAGAGATACGCAGTATTTT. The chain recombines TRBV7-2 with TRBJ2-3; D may be TRBD2 (5 bases). The CDR3 length is 13 residues. V was pared by 3 bases and J by 5 bases, with 9 bases between. Germline-derived CDR1 and CDR2 are SGHTA and FQGNSA.

This chain joins TRBV7-2 and TRBJ2-6; TRBD1 might be the D (5 bases). The V gene's germline CDR1 is SGHTA and CDR2 FQGNSA. CDR3 length: 18 amino acids. Trimming took 3 bases from V and 5 from J, leaving 20 bases between them. CDR3 nucleotide sequence: TGTGCCAGCAGCTTTCAGCAGGGAAGCCTTATTCGGGCCAACGTCCTGACTTTC. This encodes CASSFQQGSLIRANVLTF.

The rearrangement uses TRBV27 and TRBJ2-1, with 7 bases aligning to TRBD2. Trimming cost V 5 bases and J 2 bases; bases outside gene matches: 18. CDR3 size: 19 residues. Germline V CDR1 and CDR2: MNHEY, SMNVEV (reference sequence). The CDR3 protein is CASSPRIQLAGPAYNEQFF. The CDR3 coding sequence is TGTGCCAGCAGTCCACGGATCCAATTAGCGGGTCCCGCCTACAATGAGCAGTTCTTC.

About this clone itself: One junction end does not reproduce the germline sequence, and a read error may be involved. The V and J genes are TRBV7-7 and TRBJ2-5; the D gene is possibly TRBD2 (6 bases). This CDR3 region has 13 residues. Per germline, CDR1 SSHAT and CDR2 FNYEAQ (reference sequence). The CDR3 sequence is CASSWGGQETQYF. CDR3 DNA: TGTGCTAGCAGCTGGGGAGGTCAAGAGACCCAGTACTTC.

Worth noting for this clone: Other nucleotide sequences from this sample produce the same CDR3. The V and J genes are TRBV11-3 and TRBJ2-2; D call uncertain. Germline V gives CDR1 SGHNT, CDR2 YENEEA. Trimming took off 0 bases at V and 5 bases at J, with 4 bases between the two ends. The CDR3 covers 13 residues. The CDR3 region has the DNA TGTGCCAGCAGCTTAGATCGTACCGGGGAGCTGTTTTTT. It is translated as CASSLDRTGELFF.

The chain uses TRBV19 and TRBJ1-1, with D possibly being TRBD1 (5 bases). This CDR3 region has 13 residues. Trimming cost V 7 bases and J 8 bases, with 17 bases left between them. Germline CDR1 reads LNHDA; CDR2 reads SQIVND (reference sequence). CDR3: CASTPRGMQEAFF. CDR3 nucleotide sequence: TGTGCCAGTACCCCTAGGGGCATGCAGGAAGCTTTCTTT.

This chain connects TRBV6-5 to TRBJ1-4; 7 nucleotides align to TRBD1. CDR1 is MNHEY and CDR2 is SVGAGI in the germline V gene. The trim removed 10 bases at V and 8 bases at J, leaving 10 bases unmatched. There are 13 residues in the CDR3. The CDR3 DNA sequence: TGTGCCACACGTGGGGTGACAGGGGAAAAACTGTTTTTT. Amino acids: CATRGVTGEKLFF.

The J gene is TRBJ1-4, the V gene TRBV4-3; possible D gene TRBD1, 6 bases. With 4 bases removed from V and 7 bases from J, the gap between germline ends came to 16 bases. Germline loops: CDR1 LGHNA, CDR2 YSLEER. The CDR3 spans 15 residues. The CDR3 loop reads CASSPGTGQGEKLFF. CDR3 DNA sequence: TGCGCCAGCAGCCCCGGGACGGGACAAGGTGAAAAACTGTTTTTT.

This chain connects TRBV5-1 to TRBJ2-7; possible D gene TRBD1, 5 bases. CDR3 length equals 14 residues. Germline-derived CDR1 and CDR2 are SGHRS and YFSETQ. Trimming took 8 bases from V and 7 from J, leaving 22 bases between them. CDR3 amino acids: CASGLNQGVGEQYF. CDR3 bases: TGCGCCAGTGGGCTTAACCAAGGGGTGGGGGAGCAGTACTTC. Based on the CDR3 plus reference TRBV5-1 and TRBJ2-7, the full variable domain is KAGVTQTPRYLIKTRGQQVTLSCSPISGHRSVSWYQQTPGQGLQFLFEYFSETQRNKGNFPGRFSGRQFSNSRSEMNVSTLELGDSALYLCASGLNQGVGEQYFGPGTRLTVT.